The clone carrying this TCR beta chain was observed at least ten times. Its antigen is currently unknown. Germline V gene data show CDR1 as MNHEY and CDR2 as SVGAGI. The V end lost 2 bases, the J end lost 7 bases, and 15 bases lay between the germline ends. This CDR3 contains 15 residues. This entry is derived from a study of blood T cells in healthy people across ages. PCR was performed a second time for 7 to 11 cycles using a sample-barcoded 5' primer and a J-beta primer mix. MiXCR, run by TCRdb on the 5' RACE reads, gives a single entry per CDR3 protein. Of approximately 880,000 distinct CDR3 sequences listed, around 48% are singletons. Study results and caveats: What prevented conclusive comparison of naive and antigen-experienced cells was that PBMCs were unsorted.

Whenever a sample was processed, at least 6 million PBMCs were isolated. This chain links TRBV6-5 with TRBJ2-1; maybe TRBD2 (6 bases). The sample taken for sequencing was blood. This TCR was recovered from a man in his thirties or forties in good health. The CDR3 sequence is CASSYGGTGRNEQFF. CDR3 sequence (DNA): TGTGCCAGCAGTTACGGGGGGACTGGACGAAATGAGCAGTTCTTC.